A single sample gave rise to the 13 T cell receptor beta chains below, sequenced in a study of cytomegalovirus exposure and HLA in healthy donors. 13 Jbeta primers and 60 Vbeta primers were used for the PCR. Data came from immunoSEQ multiplex PCR; TCRdb stores just in-frame clones and leaves some out. The repertoire holds about 110,000 clones, with under 85% as singletons. Sample: PBMCs. The receptors were gathered from a man younger than 45 in good health and CMV-seropositive.

This clone showed up just once. The chain carries TRBV29-1 and TRBJ2-7; tentatively, D is TRBD1 (6 bases). The CDR3 loop spans 13 amino acids. V was shortened by 2 bases and J by 4 bases, with 12 bases between the two germline ends. The germline V gene has CDR1 SQVTM and CDR2 ANQGSEA. In nucleotides, the CDR3 is TGCAGCGTTGAAACAGGGAAGTCGTACGAGCAGTACTTC. This encodes CSVETGKSYEQYF.

The gene calls are TRBV2 and TRBJ1-5; D possibly corresponds to TRBD1 (5 bases). The length of the CDR3 is 13 residues. The germline V gene has CDR1 SNHLY and CDR2 FYNNEI. V was pared by 4 bases and J by 7 bases, with 11 bases between. The CDR3 region has the DNA TGTGCCAGCAGTGTTGGGCAGGGACAGCCCCAGCATTTT. Its protein is CASSVGQGQPQHF.

V gene TRBV19 combines with J gene TRBJ2-3; 11 positions match TRBD2. CDR1 is LNHDA and CDR2 is SQIVND in the germline V gene (reference sequence). Trimming took 4 bases from V and 7 from J; bases not matched to a gene: 13. The CDR3 loop spans 17 amino acids. CDR3 bases: TGTGCCAGTAGTAGAACTATGATTAGCGGGGGGGCTAATACGCAGTATTTT. Translating it yields CASSRTMISGGANTQYF.

The chain carries TRBV18 and TRBJ1-2; 7 nucleotides align to TRBD1. Germline V lookup: CDR1 KGHSH, CDR2 LQKENI. The CDR3 is made up of 18 amino acids. V shed 1 base, J shed 4 bases, and the junction held 15 bases outside the gene matches. The CDR3 spells CASSPRTTGYRDSYGYTF. The CDR3 bases are TGTGCCAGCTCACCACGTACGACAGGGTATCGTGATAGCTATGGCTACACCTTC.

The chain joins TRBV10-3 to TRBJ2-5, with D perhaps matching TRBD2 (6 bases). The V gene lost 0 bases and the J gene lost 4 bases, with 12 bases spanning the gap. There are 15 residues in the CDR3. The V gene's germline CDR1 is ENHRY and CDR2 SYGVKD. The CDR3 region has the DNA TGTGCCATCAGTGAGTCGACGGGGGTAGTAGAGACCCAGTACTTC. Protein product: CAISESTGVVETQYF.

This rearrangement joins TRBV5-6 to TRBJ2-7, with D possibly being TRBD1 (5 bases). This CDR3 is 15 amino acids long. The germline V gene encodes CDR1 SGHDT and CDR2 YYEEEE. Trimming shortened V by 0 bases and J by 6 bases, and 16 bases separated the two germline ends. CDR3 protein: CASSLGSGRRFEQYF. The CDR3 coding sequence is TGTGCCAGCAGCTTGGGTTCAGGGCGGCGGTTCGAGCAGTACTTC.

The chain has TRBV7-2 and TRBJ1-2; D is unclear. Trimming pared 2 bases from V and 4 bases from J, leaving 14 bases between. Looked up from germline, CDR1 is SGHTA and CDR2 is FQGNSA. The CDR3 runs 15 residues. CDR3 nucleotides: TGTGCCAGCAGCTTAAACGCCGGGATCACCTATGGCTACACCTTC. Its protein is CASSLNAGITYGYTF.

This chain links TRBV9 with TRBJ2-3; TRBD2 might be the D (7 bases). The CDR3 has 16 amino acids. Germline V gene data show CDR1 as SGDLS and CDR2 as YYNGEE. Trimming removed 0 bases at V and 8 bases at J, with 19 bases between. This CDR3 is CASSVEGGRRSGTQYF. Written as DNA, the CDR3 is TGTGCCAGCAGCGTAGAGGGGGGGCGGAGGTCGGGTACGCAGTATTTT.

This clone showed up just once. The chain recombines TRBV9 with TRBJ2-7, with 7 bases fitting TRBD2. Germline V lookup: CDR1 SGDLS, CDR2 YYNGEE. CDR3 size: 17 residues. V shed 4 bases, J shed 0 bases, and the junction held 13 bases outside the gene matches. In DNA, the CDR3 is TGTGCCAGCAGCCCCCCCGGCCCGGGACTAAGCTCCTACGAGCAGTACTTC. Translation: CASSPPGPGLSSYEQYF.

J is TRBJ2-5 and V is TRBV7-3, with TRBD1 identical over 9 bases. The CDR3 runs to 17 residues. V lost 2 bases to trimming and J lost 2 bases; unmatched junction nucleotides: 9. The germline V gene has CDR1 SGHTA and CDR2 FQGTGA. CDR3 protein: CASSLRGQGTLQETQYF. DNA for the CDR3: TGTGCCAGCAGCTTACGAGGACAGGGGACACTTCAAGAGACCCAGTACTTC.

The chain uses TRBV9 and TRBJ1-4; D is undetermined. CDR3 length: 15 amino acids. Trimming pared 0 bases from V and 1 base from J, leaving 7 bases between. The germline gives CDR1 SGDLS, CDR2 YYNGEE. The DNA of the CDR3 is TGTGCCAGCAGCGTAGGTCAGGAAACTAATGAAAAACTGTTTTTT. It translates to CASSVGQETNEKLFF.

The gene calls are TRBV7-8 and TRBJ2-3; tentatively, D is TRBD1 (6 bases). The CDR3 sequence is 17 residues long. Between the trimmed V and J ends, which lost 2 bases and 2 bases, there was a span of 17 bases. Germline V CDR1 and CDR2: SGHVS, FQNEAQ. The CDR3, as DNA: TGTGCCAGCAGCTTACTCGCCGAAGGGGGTTCCACAGATACGCAGTATTTT. Its translation: CASSLLAEGGSTDTQYF.

The chain joins TRBV7-7 to TRBJ2-2; 7 bases line up with TRBD1. Trimming removed 6 bases from V and 4 bases from J; junction bases left unmatched: 8. CDR1 and CDR2 (germline): SSHAT, FNYEAQ (reference sequence). The CDR3 runs 15 residues. CDR3 nucleotides: TGTGCCAGCAGACCCGCCCCAGGGGGCACCGGGGAGCTGTTTTTT. Encoded protein: CASRPAPGGTGELFF.